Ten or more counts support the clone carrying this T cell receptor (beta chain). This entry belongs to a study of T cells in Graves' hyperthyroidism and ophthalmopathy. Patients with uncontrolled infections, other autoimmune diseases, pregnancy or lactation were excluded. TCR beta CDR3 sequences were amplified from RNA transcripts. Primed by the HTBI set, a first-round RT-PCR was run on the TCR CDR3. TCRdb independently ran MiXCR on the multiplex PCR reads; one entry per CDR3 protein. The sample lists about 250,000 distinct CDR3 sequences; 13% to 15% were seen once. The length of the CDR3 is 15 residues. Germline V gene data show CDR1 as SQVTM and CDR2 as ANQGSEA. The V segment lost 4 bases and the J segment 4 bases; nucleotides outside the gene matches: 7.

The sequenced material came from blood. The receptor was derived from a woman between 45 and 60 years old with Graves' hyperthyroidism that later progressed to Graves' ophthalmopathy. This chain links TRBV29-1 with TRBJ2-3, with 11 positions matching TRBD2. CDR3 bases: TGCAGCGTTGGCCTGACTAGCGGGATGGCAGATACGCAGTATTTT. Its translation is CSVGLTSGMADTQYF.